One T cell receptor (beta chain) is described in this entry. V lost 0 bases and J lost 3, with 17 bases in between. Germline CDR1 LGHDT, CDR2 YNNKEL (reference sequence). The CDR3 contains 18 residues. Assay used: immunoSEQ multiplex PCR; TCRdb lists only in-frame clones, some missing. The repertoire holds a few hundred thousand clones, with roughly 90% as singletons. These data originate in a study of blood T cell repertoires in COVID-19. Sequenced material: peripheral blood. The chain is built from TRBV3-1 (or the pseudogene TRBV3-2) and TRBJ2-2; D gene unclear. The clonotype was recovered from a woman under 40 with COVID-19, enrolled during active disease. In DNA, the CDR3 is TGTGCCAGCAGCCAAGATCGGCGAGGAACGGAGTACACCGGGGAGCTGTTTTTT. It encodes CASSQDRRGTEYTGELFF.